The rows below give T cell receptor beta chains drawn from one sample of a study of blood T cell repertoires in COVID-19. The repertoire was sequenced with immunoSEQ multiplex PCR; TCRdb's copy has only in-frame clones and lacks some. The sample holds 150,000 to 200,000 clones, 85% to 90% seen once. Source material: peripheral blood. The receptors originated from a man aged 18 to 35 with active or convalescent COVID-19. Both conserved end residues are part of each CDR3. A D gene is named only where the DNA matches it firmly. Expanded clones get a size class; other rows say once, few or many, or leave the size out.

cdr3_aa	cdr3_nt	d_call	v_call	j_call	clone_size
CASSWGQGETEAFF	TGTGCCAGCAGTTGGGGACAGGGCGAAACTGAAGCTTTCTTT	TRBD1	TRBV6-5	TRBJ1-1	-
CSGVAGANEQFF	TGCAGCGGGGTGGCGGGAGCAAATGAGCAGTTCTTC	TRBD2	TRBV29-1	TRBJ2-1	-
CASSLAGRSGYTGELFF	TGTGCCAGCAGCTTAGCCGGGCGTAGCGGCTACACCGGGGAGCTGTTTTTT	-	TRBV7-8	TRBJ2-2	-
CASRKRGPGNTIYF	TGTGCCAGCAGGAAGCGGGGGCCTGGAAACACCATATATTTT	-	TRBV7-8	TRBJ1-3	-
CASSLGGVTDSPLHF	TGCGCCAGCAGCTTGGGGGGAGTGACGGATTCACCCCTCCACTTT	-	TRBV5-1	TRBJ1-6	few
CASSATGGGETQYF	TGTGCCAGCTCAGCGACAGGGGGAGGCGAGACCCAGTACTTC	TRBD1	TRBV18	TRBJ2-5	once
CATSDPRTSDANQETQYF	TGTGCCACCAGTGACCCTCGGACTAGCGATGCAAACCAAGAGACCCAGTACTTC	TRBD2	TRBV24-1	TRBJ2-5	-
CAIRRQGLNTEAFF	TGTGCCATCAGGAGACAGGGCCTGAACACTGAAGCTTTCTTT	TRBD1	TRBV10-3	TRBJ1-1	-
CSVGRDSLFSYEQYF	TGCAGCGTTGGAAGGGACAGCTTGTTTTCCTACGAGCAGTACTTC	TRBD1	TRBV29-1	TRBJ2-7	-
CASSLWVGVTEAFF	TGTGCCAGCAGCTTATGGGTGGGAGTCACTGAAGCTTTCTTT	-	TRBV11-2	TRBJ1-1	-
CASSPATASSYNEQFF	TGTGCCAGCTCACCAGCGACCGCTAGCTCCTACAATGAGCAGTTCTTC	-	TRBV18	TRBJ2-1	-
CAISQTERGEQFF	TGTGCCATCAGCCAAACCGAGCGAGGCGAGCAGTTCTTC	-	TRBV10-3	TRBJ2-1	-
CASSRFTQGSSYNEQFF	TGCGCCAGCAGCCGGTTCACCCAGGGGAGCTCCTACAATGAGCAGTTCTTC	-	TRBV4-1	TRBJ2-1	-
CASSSGFGTNTEAFF	TGTGCCAGCAGTTCCGGCTTTGGGACAAACACTGAAGCTTTCTTT	-	TRBV7-8	TRBJ1-1	-
CASSPGDSAGDSYNEQFF	TGTGCCAGCTCACCGGGGGACTCAGCGGGTGACTCCTACAATGAGCAGTTCTTC	-	TRBV18	TRBJ2-1	-
CASSLGIDYGYTF	TGTGCCAGCAGCTTAGGTATCGACTATGGCTACACCTTC	-	TRBV11-3	TRBJ1-2	-
CASSPGAGGNQPQHF	TGTGCCAGCTCACCAGGGGCAGGGGGCAATCAGCCCCAGCATTTT	-	TRBV18	TRBJ1-5	-
CASTGGGQGRYNEQFF	TGCGCCAGCACAGGGGGAGGACAGGGGCGCTACAATGAGCAGTTCTTC	TRBD1	TRBV10-2	TRBJ2-1	-
CASSPPRGQGDGYTF	TGTGCCAGCTCACCCCCACGCGGACAGGGAGATGGCTACACCTTC	TRBD1	TRBV18	TRBJ1-2	-
CASSPKDSHNSPLHF	TGTGCCAGCTCACCCAAGGACAGTCATAATTCACCCCTCCACTTT	-	TRBV18	TRBJ1-6	-
CASSLVEETQYF	TGTGCCAGCAGCTTAGTAGAGGAGACCCAGTACTTC	-	TRBV7-9	TRBJ2-5	-
CASSLFGASGWEQFF	TGTGCCAGCAGCTTATTTGGGGCTAGCGGGTGGGAGCAGTTCTTC	TRBD2	TRBV7-6	TRBJ2-1	-
CASSLELNSGNTIYF	TGTGCCAGCAGCCTGGAGTTAAACTCTGGAAACACCATATATTTT	-	TRBV7-9	TRBJ1-3	-
CASKGGEVEETQYF	TGCGCCAGCAAAGGGGGAGAGGTGGAAGAGACCCAGTACTTC	-	TRBV5-1	TRBJ2-5	-
CASSEDSANTGELFF	TGTGCCAGCAGCGAAGACTCCGCGAACACCGGGGAGCTGTTTTTT	-	TRBV7-2	TRBJ2-2	-
CASAQAGSSDTQYF	TGTGCTAGTGCCCAAGCGGGCTCGTCAGATACGCAGTATTTT	-	TRBV12-5	TRBJ2-3	-
CASSLGANQGSNQPQHF	TGTGCCAGCAGCTTAGGGGCAAACCAGGGTAGCAATCAGCCCCAGCATTTT	-	TRBV11-2	TRBJ1-5	-
CASSLAVQGAYGYTF	TGTGCCAGCAGCCTGGCGGTACAGGGGGCTTATGGCTACACCTTC	TRBD1	TRBV5-6	TRBJ1-2	-
CASRGWQRSLEEQFF	TGTGCCAGCCGGGGGTGGCAGAGATCCCTAGAGGAACAGTTCTTC	-	TRBV6-5	TRBJ2-1	-
CASSSTGAILYNEQFF	TGCGCCAGCAGCTCCACAGGGGCTATACTATACAATGAGCAGTTCTTC	TRBD1	TRBV5-1	TRBJ2-1	-
CASSQDIDEQFF	TGCGCCAGCAGCCAGGACATAGATGAGCAGTTCTTC	-	TRBV4-1	TRBJ2-1	-
CASSLTANTEAFF	TGTGCCAGCAGCTTAACGGCGAACACTGAAGCTTTCTTT	-	TRBV7-3	TRBJ1-1	few
CASRTGGIGNTIYF	TGTGCCAGTCGGACAGGGGGCATTGGAAACACCATATATTTT	TRBD1	TRBV19	TRBJ1-3	-
CASRVQGAADTEAFF	TGTGCCAGCAGGGTACAGGGGGCTGCGGACACTGAAGCTTTCTTT	TRBD1	TRBV2	TRBJ1-1	-
CASSHGRQGSEKLFF	TGCGCCAGCAGCCACGGACGGCAGGGATCTGAAAAACTGTTTTTT	-	TRBV4-3	TRBJ1-4	-
CATSTSRGAVAHNEQFF	TGTGCCACCAGCACCTCCCGGGGGGCGGTAGCCCACAATGAGCAGTTCTTC	-	TRBV15	TRBJ2-1	-
CASSRGLEGYNEQFF	TGTGCCAGCAGCCGCGGACTAGAAGGCTACAATGAGCAGTTCTTC	TRBD2	TRBV9	TRBJ2-1	-
CASSQDRSGEGNEQFF	TGTGCCAGCAGCCAAGATCGTAGCGGGGAAGGGAATGAGCAGTTCTTC	TRBD2	TRBV4-2	TRBJ2-1	-
CASSETGFTGELFF	TGTGCCAGCAGCGAGACAGGGTTCACCGGGGAGCTGTTTTTT	TRBD1	TRBV5-5	TRBJ2-2	-
CASSLEGSGKLETQYF	TGTGCCAGCAGCTTGGAGGGTAGCGGGAAATTGGAGACCCAGTACTTC	TRBD2	TRBV7-2	TRBJ2-5	-
CATSRAMSARTKYNEQFF	TGTGCCACCAGCAGAGCAATGTCCGCCAGAACGAAATACAATGAGCAGTTCTTC	-	TRBV15	TRBJ2-1	-
CASKLTSTGDTEAFF	TGTGCCAGCAAGCTAACCTCTACGGGGGACACTGAAGCTTTCTTT	-	TRBV6-5	TRBJ1-1	once
CASSPARGLPGNTEAFF	TGTGCCAGCTCACCAGCCCGGGGACTCCCAGGAAACACTGAAGCTTTCTTT	-	TRBV18	TRBJ1-1	-
CASSLVWAASGNTIYF	TGTGCCAGCAGCTTGGTTTGGGCTGCCTCTGGAAACACCATATATTTT	-	TRBV7-2	TRBJ1-3	-
CASTGPGGNEKLFF	TGCGCCAGTACCGGGCCGGGGGGGAATGAAAAACTGTTTTTT	-	TRBV10-1	TRBJ1-4	-
CASSSGTVNNEKLFF	TGCGCCAGCAGCTCAGGGACTGTGAATAATGAAAAACTGTTTTTT	-	TRBV5-1	TRBJ1-4	few
CASSSTGSGNTIYF	TGCGCCAGCAGCTCGACAGGGTCTGGAAACACCATATATTTT	TRBD1	TRBV5-1	TRBJ1-3	-
CASREDRSSYNEQFF	TGTGCCAGCAGAGAGGACAGGAGCTCCTACAATGAGCAGTTCTTC	TRBD1	TRBV7-2	TRBJ2-1	-
CASKNLNTPNEQFF	TGTGCCAGCAAGAACCTTAACACACCGAATGAGCAGTTCTTC	-	TRBV19	TRBJ2-1	-
CASSDPRGTNEKLFF	TGTGCCAGCAGTGACCCCAGGGGGACTAATGAAAAACTGTTTTTT	TRBD1	TRBV6-1	TRBJ1-4	-
CASSQDTGGGDTQYF	TGCGCCAGCAGCCAAGATACGGGAGGAGGGGATACGCAGTATTTT	TRBD2	TRBV4-3	TRBJ2-3	-
CASSDRGYGYTF	TGTGCCAGCAGTGATCGCGGCTATGGCTACACCTTC	-	TRBV2	TRBJ1-2	-
CASSTLAGDIQYF	TGTGCCAGCAGTACGCTAGCAGGGGACATTCAGTACTTC	-	TRBV6-2/TRBV6-3	TRBJ2-4	-
CASSRDRGGNQPQHF	TGTGCCAGCAGCCGGGACAGGGGAGGCAATCAGCCCCAGCATTTT	TRBD1	TRBV27	TRBJ1-5	few
CASSTAELTAQGNSPLHF	TGTGCCAGTAGTACGGCGGAATTGACAGCCCAAGGCAATTCACCCCTCCACTTT	-	TRBV19	TRBJ1-6	once
CASSPQAAVPGGYTF	TGTGCCAGCTCACCCCAAGCGGCCGTGCCGGGGGGCTACACCTTC	-	TRBV18	TRBJ1-2	-
CASSSQGWELFF	TGTGCCAGCAGCTCCCAGGGTTGGGAGCTGTTTTTT	-	TRBV7-9	TRBJ2-2	-
CASSTQALRMNTEAFF	TGCGCCAGCAGCACCCAGGCACTGAGAATGAACACTGAAGCTTTCTTT	-	TRBV5-1	TRBJ1-1	-